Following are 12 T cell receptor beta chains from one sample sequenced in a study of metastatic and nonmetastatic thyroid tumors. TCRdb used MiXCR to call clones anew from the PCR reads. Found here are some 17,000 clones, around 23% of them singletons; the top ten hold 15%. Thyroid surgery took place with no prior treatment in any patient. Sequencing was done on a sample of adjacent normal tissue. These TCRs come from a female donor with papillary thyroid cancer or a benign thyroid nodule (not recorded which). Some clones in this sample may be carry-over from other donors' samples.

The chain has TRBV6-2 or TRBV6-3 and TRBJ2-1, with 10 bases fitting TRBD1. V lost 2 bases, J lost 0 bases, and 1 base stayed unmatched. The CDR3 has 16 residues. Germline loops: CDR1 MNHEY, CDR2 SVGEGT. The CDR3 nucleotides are TGTGCCAGCAGTTACGGACAGGGGGGCTCCTACAATGAGCAGTTCTTC. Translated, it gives CASSYGQGGSYNEQFF.

The CDR3 region is CATRGVSGINEQFF. In DNA, the CDR3 is TGTGCCACCAGGGGGGTTAGCGGGATCAATGAGCAGTTCTTC. J is TRBJ2-1 and V is TRBV15; 8 bases match TRBD2. This CDR3 contains 14 residues. Germline V gene sequence: CDR1 LNHNV, CDR2 YYDKDF (reference sequence). V was pared by 6 bases and J by 6 bases, with 7 bases of the junction left unmatched.

The CDR3 protein is CSARDPRGTESQYF. DNA for the CDR3: TGCAGTGCTAGAGATCCGAGGGGCACAGAATCGCAGTATTTT. The rearrangement joins TRBV20-1 to TRBJ2-3; D might be TRBD1 or TRBD2, each matching 5 bases. With 0 bases removed from V and 10 bases from J, the gap between germline ends came to 17 bases. The CDR3 runs to 14 residues. The V gene's germline CDR1 is DFQATT and CDR2 SNEGSKA (reference sequence).

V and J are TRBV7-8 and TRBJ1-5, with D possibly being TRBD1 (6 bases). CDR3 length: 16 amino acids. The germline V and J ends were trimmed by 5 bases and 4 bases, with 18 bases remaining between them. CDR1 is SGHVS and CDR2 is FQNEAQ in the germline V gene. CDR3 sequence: CASSQIGAGANQPQHF. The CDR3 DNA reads TGTGCCAGCAGCCAGATCGGGGCAGGGGCGAATCAGCCCCAGCATTTT.

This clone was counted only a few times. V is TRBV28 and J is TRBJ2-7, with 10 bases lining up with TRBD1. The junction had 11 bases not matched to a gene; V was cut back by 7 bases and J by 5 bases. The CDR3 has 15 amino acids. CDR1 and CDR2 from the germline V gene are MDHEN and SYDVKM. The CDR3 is CASISPGTGENEQYF. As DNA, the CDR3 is TGTGCCAGCATTTCACCGGGGACAGGGGAAAACGAGCAGTACTTC.

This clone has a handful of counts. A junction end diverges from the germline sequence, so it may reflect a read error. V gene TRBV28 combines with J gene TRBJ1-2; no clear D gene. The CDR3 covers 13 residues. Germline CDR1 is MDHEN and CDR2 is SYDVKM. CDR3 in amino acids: CASTTESLHGHTF. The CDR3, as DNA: TGTGCCAGCACCACGGAATCCTTACATGGCCACACCTTC.

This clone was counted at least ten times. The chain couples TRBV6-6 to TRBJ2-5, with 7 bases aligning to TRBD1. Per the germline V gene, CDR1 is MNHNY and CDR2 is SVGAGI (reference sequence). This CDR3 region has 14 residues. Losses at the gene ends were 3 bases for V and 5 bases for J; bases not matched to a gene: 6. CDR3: CASSYSRGLETQYF. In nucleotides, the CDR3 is TGTGCCAGCAGTTATAGTAGGGGGCTGGAGACCCAGTACTTC.

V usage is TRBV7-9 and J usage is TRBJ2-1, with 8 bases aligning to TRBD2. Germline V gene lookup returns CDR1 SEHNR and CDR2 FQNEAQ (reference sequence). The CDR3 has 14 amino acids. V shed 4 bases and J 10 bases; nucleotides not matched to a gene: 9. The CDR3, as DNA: TGTGCCAGCAGCTCCTCCAGGACTAGCAGAGAGCAGTTCTTC. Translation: CASSSSRTSREQFF.

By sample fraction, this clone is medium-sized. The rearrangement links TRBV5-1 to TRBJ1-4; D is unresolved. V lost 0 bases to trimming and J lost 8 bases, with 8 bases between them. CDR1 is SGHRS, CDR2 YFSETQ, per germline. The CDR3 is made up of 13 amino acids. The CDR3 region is CASSLDPQEKLFF. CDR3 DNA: TGCGCCAGCAGCTTGGACCCGCAGGAAAAACTGTTTTTT.

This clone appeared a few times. The CDR3 protein is CASSFTSVYEQYF. In DNA, the CDR3 is TGCGCCAGCAGCTTTACTAGCGTCTACGAGCAGTACTTC. This chain connects TRBV10-1 to TRBJ2-7; 7 bases line up with TRBD2. This CDR3 comprises 13 residues. The V segment lost 6 bases and the J segment 3 bases; nucleotides outside the gene matches: 5. From germline, CDR1 is WNHNN and CDR2 SYGVQD (reference sequence).

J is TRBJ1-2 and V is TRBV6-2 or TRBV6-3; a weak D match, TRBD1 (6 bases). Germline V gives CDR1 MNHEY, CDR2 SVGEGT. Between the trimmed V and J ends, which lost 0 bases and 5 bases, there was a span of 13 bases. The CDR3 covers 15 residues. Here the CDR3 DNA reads TGTGCCAGCAGTTACTCTACAGGGTTAGGTTATGGCTACACCTTC. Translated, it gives CASSYSTGLGYGYTF.

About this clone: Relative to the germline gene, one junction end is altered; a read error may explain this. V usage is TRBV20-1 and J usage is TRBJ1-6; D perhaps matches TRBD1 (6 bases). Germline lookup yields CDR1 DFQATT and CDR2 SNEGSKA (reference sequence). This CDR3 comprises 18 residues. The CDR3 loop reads CSARDRMQFSSYNSPLHF. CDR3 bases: TGCAGTGCTCGAGACAGGATGCAATTTAGCTCCTATAATTCACCCCTCCACTTT.